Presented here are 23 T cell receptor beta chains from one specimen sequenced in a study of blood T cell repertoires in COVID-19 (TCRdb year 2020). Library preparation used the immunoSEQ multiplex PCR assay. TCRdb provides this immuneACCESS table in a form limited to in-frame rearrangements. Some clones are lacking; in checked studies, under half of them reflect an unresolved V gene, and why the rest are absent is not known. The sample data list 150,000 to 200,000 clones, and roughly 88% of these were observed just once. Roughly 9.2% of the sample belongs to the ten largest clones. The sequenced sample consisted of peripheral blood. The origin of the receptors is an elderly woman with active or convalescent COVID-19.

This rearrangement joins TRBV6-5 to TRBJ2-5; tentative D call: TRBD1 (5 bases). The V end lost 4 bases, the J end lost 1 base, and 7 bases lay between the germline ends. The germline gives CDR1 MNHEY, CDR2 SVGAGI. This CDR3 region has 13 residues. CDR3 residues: CASSSRVQETQYF. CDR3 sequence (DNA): TGTGCCAGCAGTTCCAGGGTCCAAGAGACCCAGTACTTC.

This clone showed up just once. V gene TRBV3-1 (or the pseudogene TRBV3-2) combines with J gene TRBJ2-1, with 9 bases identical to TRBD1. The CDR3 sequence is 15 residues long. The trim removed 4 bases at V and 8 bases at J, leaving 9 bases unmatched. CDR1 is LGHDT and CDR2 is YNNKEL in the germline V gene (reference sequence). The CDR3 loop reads CASSPEGQGNYEQFF. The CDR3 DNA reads TGTGCCAGCAGCCCGGAGGGACAGGGTAACTATGAGCAGTTCTTC.

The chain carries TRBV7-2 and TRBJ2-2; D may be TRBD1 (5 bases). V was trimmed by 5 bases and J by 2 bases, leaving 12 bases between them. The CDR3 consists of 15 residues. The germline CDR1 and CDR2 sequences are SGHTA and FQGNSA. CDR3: CASSARQYNTGELFF. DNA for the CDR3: TGTGCCAGCAGCGCCCGACAGTATAACACCGGGGAGCTGTTTTTT.

DNA of the CDR3: TGTGCCAGCAGTTCTACGACAGCCTCTGGAAACACCATATATTTT. Its translation: CASSSTTASGNTIYF. The chain couples TRBV6-5 to TRBJ1-3, with D tentatively TRBD1 (5 bases). This CDR3 spans 15 amino acids. The V end was cut by 4 bases, the J end by 0 bases, with 10 bases between. From germline, CDR1 is MNHEY and CDR2 SVGAGI.

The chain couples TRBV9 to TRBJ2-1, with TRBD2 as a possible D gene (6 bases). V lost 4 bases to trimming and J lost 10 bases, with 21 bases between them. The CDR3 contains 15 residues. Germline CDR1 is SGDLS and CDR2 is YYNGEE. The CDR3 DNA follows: TGTGCCAGCAGCACCCGCGGTCGCGGGGTGGGAGAGCAGTTCTTC. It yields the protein CASSTRGRGVGEQFF.

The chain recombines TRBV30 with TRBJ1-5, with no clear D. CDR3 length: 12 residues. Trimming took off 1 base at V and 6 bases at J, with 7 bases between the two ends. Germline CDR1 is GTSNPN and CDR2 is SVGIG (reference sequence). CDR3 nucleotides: TGTGCCTGGAGTGGGGAGGCTCAGCCCCAGCATTTT. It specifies CAWSGEAQPQHF.

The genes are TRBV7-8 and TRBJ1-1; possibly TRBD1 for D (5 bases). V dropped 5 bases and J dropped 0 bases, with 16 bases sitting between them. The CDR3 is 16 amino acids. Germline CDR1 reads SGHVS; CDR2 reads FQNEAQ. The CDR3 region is CASSPFGRQLNTEAFF. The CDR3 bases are TGTGCCAGCAGCCCCTTTGGGCGACAGTTGAACACTGAAGCTTTCTTT.

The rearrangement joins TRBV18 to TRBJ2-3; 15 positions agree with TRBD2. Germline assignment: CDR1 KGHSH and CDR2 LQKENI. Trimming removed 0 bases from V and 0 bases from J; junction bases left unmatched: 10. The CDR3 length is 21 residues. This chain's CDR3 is CASSPPGLAGGLTPSTDTQYF. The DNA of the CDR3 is TGTGCCAGCTCACCACCGGGACTAGCGGGGGGCCTTACACCTAGCACAGATACGCAGTATTTT.

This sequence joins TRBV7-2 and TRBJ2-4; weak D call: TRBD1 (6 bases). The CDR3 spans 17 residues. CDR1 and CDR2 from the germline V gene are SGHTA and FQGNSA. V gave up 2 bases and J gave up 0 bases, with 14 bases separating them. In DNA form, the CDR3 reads TGTGCCAGCAGCTTAAGGATTTTGGACAGAGCCAAAAACATTCAGTACTTC. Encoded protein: CASSLRILDRAKNIQYF.

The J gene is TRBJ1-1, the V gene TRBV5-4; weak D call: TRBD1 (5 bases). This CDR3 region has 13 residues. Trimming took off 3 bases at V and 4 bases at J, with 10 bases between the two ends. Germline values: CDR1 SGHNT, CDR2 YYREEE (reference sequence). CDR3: CASSSPGGTEAFF. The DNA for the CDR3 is TGTGCCAGCAGCTCCCCGGGGGGCACTGAAGCTTTCTTT.

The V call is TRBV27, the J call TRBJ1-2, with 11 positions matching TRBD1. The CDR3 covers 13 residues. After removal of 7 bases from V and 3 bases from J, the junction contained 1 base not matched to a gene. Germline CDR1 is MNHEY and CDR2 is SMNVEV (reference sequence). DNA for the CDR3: TGTGCCAGCACGGGACAGGGGGACTATGGCTACACCTTC. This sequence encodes CASTGQGDYGYTF.

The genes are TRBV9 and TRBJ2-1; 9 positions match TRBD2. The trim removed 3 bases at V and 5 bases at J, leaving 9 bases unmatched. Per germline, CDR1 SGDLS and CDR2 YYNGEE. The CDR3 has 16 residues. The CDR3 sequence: CASSASIGGGDNEQFF. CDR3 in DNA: TGTGCCAGCAGCGCCTCTATAGGCGGGGGGGACAATGAGCAGTTCTTC.

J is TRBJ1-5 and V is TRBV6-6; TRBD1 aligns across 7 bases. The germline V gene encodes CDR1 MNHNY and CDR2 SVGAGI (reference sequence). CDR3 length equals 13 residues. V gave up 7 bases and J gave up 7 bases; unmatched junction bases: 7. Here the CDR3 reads CASTRGVGQPQHF. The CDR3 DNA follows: TGTGCCAGCACCAGGGGGGTCGGACAGCCCCAGCATTTT.

CDR3 sequence (DNA): TGCGCCAGCAGCCCCGGGAAAAAGGGGGAATCAGGAAACACCATATATTTT. Translating gives CASSPGKKGESGNTIYF. The chain combines TRBV4-3 with TRBJ1-3; a possible D gene is TRBD1 (6 bases). The V gene's germline CDR1 is LGHNA and CDR2 YSLEER. The CDR3 runs 17 residues. Between the trimmed V and J ends, which lost 4 bases and 4 bases, there was a span of 20 bases.

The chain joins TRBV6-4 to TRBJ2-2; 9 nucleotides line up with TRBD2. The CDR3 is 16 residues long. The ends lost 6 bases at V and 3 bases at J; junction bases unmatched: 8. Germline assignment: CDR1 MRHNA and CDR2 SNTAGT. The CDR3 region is CASSVIAGAYTGELFF. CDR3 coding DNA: TGTGCCAGCAGCGTCATAGCGGGGGCCTACACCGGGGAGCTGTTTTTT.

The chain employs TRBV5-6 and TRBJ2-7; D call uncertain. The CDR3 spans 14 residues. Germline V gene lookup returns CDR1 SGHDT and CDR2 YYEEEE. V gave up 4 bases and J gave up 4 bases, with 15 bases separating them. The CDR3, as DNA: TGTGCCAGCAGCCCCGGCACCCTCGGGTACGAGCAGTACTTC. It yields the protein CASSPGTLGYEQYF.

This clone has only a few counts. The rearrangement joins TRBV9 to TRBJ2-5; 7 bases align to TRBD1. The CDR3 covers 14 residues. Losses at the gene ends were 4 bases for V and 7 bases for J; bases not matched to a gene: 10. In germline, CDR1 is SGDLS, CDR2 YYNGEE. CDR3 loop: CASSPGQAVATQYF. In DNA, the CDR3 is TGTGCCAGCAGCCCAGGACAGGCGGTGGCGACCCAGTACTTC.

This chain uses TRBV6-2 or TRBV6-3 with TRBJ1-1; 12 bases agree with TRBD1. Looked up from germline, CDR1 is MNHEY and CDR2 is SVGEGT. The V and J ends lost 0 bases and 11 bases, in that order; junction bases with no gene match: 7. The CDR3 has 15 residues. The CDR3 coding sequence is TGTGCCAGCAGTTACTCGGGGACAGGGGGCGCAGGGGCTTTCTTT. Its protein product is CASSYSGTGGAGAFF.

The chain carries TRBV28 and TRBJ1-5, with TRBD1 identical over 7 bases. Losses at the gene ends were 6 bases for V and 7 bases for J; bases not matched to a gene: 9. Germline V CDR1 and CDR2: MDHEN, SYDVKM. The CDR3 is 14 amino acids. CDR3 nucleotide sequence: TGTGCCAGCAGCATGACAGGGCCCAAACAGCCCCAGCATTTT. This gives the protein CASSMTGPKQPQHF.

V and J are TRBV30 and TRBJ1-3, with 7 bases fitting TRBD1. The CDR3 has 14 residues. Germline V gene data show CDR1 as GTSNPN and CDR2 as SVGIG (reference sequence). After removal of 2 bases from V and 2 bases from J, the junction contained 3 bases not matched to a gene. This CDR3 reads CAWSPTGAGNTIYF. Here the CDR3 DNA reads TGTGCCTGGAGTCCTACAGGGGCTGGAAACACCATATATTTT.

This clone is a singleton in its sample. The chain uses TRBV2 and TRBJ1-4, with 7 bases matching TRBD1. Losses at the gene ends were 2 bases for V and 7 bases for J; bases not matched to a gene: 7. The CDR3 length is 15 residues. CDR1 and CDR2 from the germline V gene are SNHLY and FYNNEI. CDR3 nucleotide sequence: TGTGCCAGCAGTGAACGGGCAGGGGGTATTGAAAAACTGTTTTTT. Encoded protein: CASSERAGGIEKLFF.

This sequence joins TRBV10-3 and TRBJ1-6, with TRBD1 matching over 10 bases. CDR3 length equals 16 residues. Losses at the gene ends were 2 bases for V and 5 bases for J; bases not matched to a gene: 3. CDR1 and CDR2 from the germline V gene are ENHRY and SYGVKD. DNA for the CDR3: TGTGCCATCAGTGAGGCGGGACAGGGGAATAATTCACCCCTCCACTTT. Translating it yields CAISEAGQGNNSPLHF.

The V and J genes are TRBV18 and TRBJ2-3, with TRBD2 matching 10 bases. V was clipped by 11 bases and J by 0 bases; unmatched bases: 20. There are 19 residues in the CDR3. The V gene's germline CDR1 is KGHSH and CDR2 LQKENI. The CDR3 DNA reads TGTGCCCCCCCGGGGCCGATGGCTAGCGGGGGCCTTAGCACAGATACGCAGTATTTT. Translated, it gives CAPPGPMASGGLSTDTQYF.